Sequencing of this TCR beta chain was carried out in a study of blood T cell repertoires in COVID-19. Study-wide context: Donors in the United States, Italy and Spain gave samples during acute or convalescent COVID-19. The cDNA or gDNA used as material had been derived from T cells, B-cell-depleted T cells, or PBMCs.

CDR3 length: 15 residues. The V gene's germline CDR1 is MNHNY and CDR2 SVGAGI (reference sequence). J was trimmed by 1 base and V by 5 bases; bases with no gene match: 7. Authors' methods: Estimation of nucleated cell counts relied on the amplification of reference gene primers. The method was immunoSEQ multiplex PCR; TCRdb's version includes in-frame clones alone and lacks a portion of them. V and J calls and clone size are copied from that table; D and trimming were computed from the DNA. Of approximately 200,000 clones listed, approximately 87% are singletons. The specimen sequenced was peripheral blood. The chain carries TRBV6-6 and TRBJ1-2, with 7 bases that match TRBD1. The TCR originated in a man between 60 and 70 years old who had recovered from COVID-19. CDR3 sequence reads: CASSNPGQNNYGYTF. The CDR3 DNA reads TGTGCCAGCAGTAACCCGGGACAGAATAACTATGGCTACACCTTC.